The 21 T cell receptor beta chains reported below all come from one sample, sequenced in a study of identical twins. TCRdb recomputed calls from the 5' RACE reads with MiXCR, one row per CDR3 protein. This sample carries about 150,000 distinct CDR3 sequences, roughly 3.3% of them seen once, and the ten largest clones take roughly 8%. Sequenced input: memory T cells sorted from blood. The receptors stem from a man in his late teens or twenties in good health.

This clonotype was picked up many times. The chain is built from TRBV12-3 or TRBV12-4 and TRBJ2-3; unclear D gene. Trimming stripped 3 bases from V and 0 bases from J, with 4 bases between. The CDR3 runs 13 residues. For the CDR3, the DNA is TGTGCCAGCAGTTTTTCTAGCACAGATACGCAGTATTTT. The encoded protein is CASSFSSTDTQYF.

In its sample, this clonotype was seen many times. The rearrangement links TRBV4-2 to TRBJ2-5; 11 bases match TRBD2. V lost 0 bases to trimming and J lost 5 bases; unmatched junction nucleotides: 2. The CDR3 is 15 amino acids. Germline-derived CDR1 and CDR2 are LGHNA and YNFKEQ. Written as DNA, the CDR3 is TGTGCCAGCAGCCAAGAACTAGCGGGAGTGGAGACCCAGTACTTC. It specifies CASSQELAGVETQYF.

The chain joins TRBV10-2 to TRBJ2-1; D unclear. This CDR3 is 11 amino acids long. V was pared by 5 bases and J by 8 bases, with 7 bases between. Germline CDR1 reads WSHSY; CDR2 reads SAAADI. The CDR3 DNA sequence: TGCGCCAGCAGTCCACGGCATGAGCAGTTCTTC. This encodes CASSPRHEQFF.

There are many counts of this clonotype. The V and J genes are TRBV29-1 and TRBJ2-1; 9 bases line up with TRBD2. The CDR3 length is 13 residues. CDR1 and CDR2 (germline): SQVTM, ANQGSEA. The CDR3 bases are TGCGGATTCGCAGCGGGGGGTGTAAATGAGCAGTTCTTC. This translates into CGFAAGGVNEQFF.

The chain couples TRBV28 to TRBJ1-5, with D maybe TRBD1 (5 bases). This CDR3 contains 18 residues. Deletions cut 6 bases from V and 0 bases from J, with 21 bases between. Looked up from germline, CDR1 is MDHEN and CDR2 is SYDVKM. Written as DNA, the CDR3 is TGTGCCAGCAGCCGGGTGGGAGGGGCGAGAGGTAGCAATCAGCCCCAGCATTTT. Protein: CASSRVGGARGSNQPQHF.

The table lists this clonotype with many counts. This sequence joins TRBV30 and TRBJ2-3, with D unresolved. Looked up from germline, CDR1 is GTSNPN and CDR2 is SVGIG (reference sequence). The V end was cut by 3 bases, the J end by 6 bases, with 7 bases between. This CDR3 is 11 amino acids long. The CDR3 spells CAWSPRDTQYF. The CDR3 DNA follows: TGTGCCTGGAGCCCCAGGGATACGCAGTATTTT.

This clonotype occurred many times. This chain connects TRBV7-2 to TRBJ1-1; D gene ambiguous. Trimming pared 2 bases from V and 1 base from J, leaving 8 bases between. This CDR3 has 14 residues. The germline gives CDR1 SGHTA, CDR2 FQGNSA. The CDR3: CASSLLAGNTEAFF. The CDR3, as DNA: TGTGCCAGCAGCTTATTGGCTGGGAACACTGAAGCTTTCTTT.

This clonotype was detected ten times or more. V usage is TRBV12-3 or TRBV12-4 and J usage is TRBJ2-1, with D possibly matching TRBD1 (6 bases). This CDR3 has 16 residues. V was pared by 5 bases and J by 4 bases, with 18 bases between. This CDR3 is CASSENGGMAYNEQFF. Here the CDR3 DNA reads TGTGCCAGCAGTGAGAATGGGGGCATGGCATACAATGAGCAGTTCTTC.

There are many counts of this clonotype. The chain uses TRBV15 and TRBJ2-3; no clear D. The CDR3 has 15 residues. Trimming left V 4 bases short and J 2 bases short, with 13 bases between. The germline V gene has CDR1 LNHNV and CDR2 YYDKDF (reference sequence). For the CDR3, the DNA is TGTGCCACCAGCAATTATAGGGCACCCACAGATACGCAGTATTTT. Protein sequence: CATSNYRAPTDTQYF.

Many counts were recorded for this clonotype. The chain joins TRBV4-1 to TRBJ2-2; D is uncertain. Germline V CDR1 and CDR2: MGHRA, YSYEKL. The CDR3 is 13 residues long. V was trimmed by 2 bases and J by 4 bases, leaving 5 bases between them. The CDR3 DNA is TGCGCCAGCAGCCAAACCGCCACCGGGGAGCTGTTTTTT. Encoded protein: CASSQTATGELFF.

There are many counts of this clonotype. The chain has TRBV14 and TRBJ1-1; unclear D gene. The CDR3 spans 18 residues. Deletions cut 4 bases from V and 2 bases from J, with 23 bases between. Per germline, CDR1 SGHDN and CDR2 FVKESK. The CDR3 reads CASSLETVAHTFNTEAFF. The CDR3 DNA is TGTGCCAGCAGCCTTGAAACAGTCGCGCACACCTTCAACACTGAAGCTTTCTTT.

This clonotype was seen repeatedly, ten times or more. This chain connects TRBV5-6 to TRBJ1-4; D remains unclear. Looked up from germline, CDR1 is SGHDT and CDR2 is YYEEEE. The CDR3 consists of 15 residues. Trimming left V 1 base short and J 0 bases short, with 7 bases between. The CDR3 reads CASSLIQTTNEKLFF. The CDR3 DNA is TGTGCCAGCAGCTTGATACAGACAACTAATGAAAAACTGTTTTTT.

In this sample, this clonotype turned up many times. CDR3 amino acids: CASSYPDGPTLTKKITDTQYF. The CDR3, as DNA: TGTGCCAGCAGTTACCCGGACGGACCAACCTTAACCAAAAAAATCACAGATACGCAGTATTTT. The chain carries TRBV6-2 or TRBV6-3 and TRBJ2-3, with D uncertain. V dropped 2 bases and J dropped 2 bases, with 29 bases sitting between them. The length of the CDR3 is 21 residues. In germline, CDR1 is MNHEY, CDR2 SVGEGT.

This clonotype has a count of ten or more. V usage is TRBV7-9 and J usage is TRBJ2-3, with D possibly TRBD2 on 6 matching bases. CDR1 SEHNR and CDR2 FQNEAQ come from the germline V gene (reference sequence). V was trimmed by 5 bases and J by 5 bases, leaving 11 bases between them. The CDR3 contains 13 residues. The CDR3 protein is CASSLPGVDTQYF. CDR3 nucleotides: TGTGCCAGCAGCCTACCGGGGGTAGATACGCAGTATTTT.

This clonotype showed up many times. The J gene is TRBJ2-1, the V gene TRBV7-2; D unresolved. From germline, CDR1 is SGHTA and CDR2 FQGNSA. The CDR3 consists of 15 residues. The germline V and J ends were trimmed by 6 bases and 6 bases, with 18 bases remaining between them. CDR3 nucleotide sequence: TGTGCCAGCAGACCCCCAGGTGACCCCCGCAATGAGCAGTTCTTC. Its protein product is CASRPPGDPRNEQFF.

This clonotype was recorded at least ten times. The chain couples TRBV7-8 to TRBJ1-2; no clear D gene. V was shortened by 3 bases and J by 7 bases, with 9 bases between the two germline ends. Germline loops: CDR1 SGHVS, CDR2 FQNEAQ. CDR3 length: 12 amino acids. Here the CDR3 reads CASSLVGSGYTF. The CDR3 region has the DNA TGTGCCAGCAGCTTGGTAGGGTCTGGCTACACCTTC.

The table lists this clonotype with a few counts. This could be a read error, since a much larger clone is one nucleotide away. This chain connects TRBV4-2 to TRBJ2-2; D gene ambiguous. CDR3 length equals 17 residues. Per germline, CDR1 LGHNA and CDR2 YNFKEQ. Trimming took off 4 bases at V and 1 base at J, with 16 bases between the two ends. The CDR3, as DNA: TGTGCCAGCAGCCTCGGTGAGCATAGCTGGAACACCGGGGAGCTGTTTTTT. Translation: CASSLGEHSWNTGELFF.

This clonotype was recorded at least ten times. CDR3 sequence: CAISESGSEDSYNEQFF. DNA of the CDR3: TGTGCCATCAGTGAGTCGGGAAGCGAAGACTCCTACAATGAGCAGTTCTTC. This chain links TRBV10-3 with TRBJ2-1; D is uncertain. The CDR3 is made up of 17 amino acids. The germline V gene has CDR1 ENHRY and CDR2 SYGVKD. Trimming took 0 bases from V and 0 from J, leaving 12 bases between them.

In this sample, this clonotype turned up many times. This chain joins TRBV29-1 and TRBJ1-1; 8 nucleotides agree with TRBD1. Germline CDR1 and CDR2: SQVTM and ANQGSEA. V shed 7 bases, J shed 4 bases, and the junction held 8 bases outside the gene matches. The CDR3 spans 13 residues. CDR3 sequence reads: CSGMTGDSTEAFF. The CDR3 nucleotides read TGCAGCGGAATGACAGGGGACAGCACTGAAGCTTTCTTT.

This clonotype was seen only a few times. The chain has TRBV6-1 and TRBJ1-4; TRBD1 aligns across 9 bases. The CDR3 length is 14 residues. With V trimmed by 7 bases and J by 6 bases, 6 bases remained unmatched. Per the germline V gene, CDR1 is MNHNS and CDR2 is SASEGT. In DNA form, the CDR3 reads TGTGCCAGCAACCCAGGGGACAGGGATGAAAAACTGTTTTTT. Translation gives CASNPGDRDEKLFF.

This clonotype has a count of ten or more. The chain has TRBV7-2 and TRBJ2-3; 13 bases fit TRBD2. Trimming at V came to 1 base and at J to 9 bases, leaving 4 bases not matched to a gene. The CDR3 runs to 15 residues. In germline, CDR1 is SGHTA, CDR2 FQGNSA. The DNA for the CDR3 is TGTGCCAGCAGCTTAGAAGGACTAGCGGGAGCGACGCAGTATTTT. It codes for CASSLEGLAGATQYF.